Reported below is one T cell receptor (beta chain). Its target antigen remains unknown. Per-base quality was not reported, and no clone a single base away is much larger than it. Ophthalmopathy patients had moderately to severely active disease, Clinical Activity Score of at least 3, NOSPECS grade of at least 4, and duration under 3 months. Exclusion was applied to patients with uncontrolled infections, other autoimmune diseases, pregnancy or lactation. Diagnoses relied on clinical symptoms, serum thyroxine and TRAb, thyroid ultrasound and orbital computed tomography. PBMCs were isolated from 8 to 10 ml of fresh peripheral blood by Ficoll-Paque density gradient centrifugation. Total RNA was extracted using Trizol reagent, and RNA quality was assessed on an Agilent 2100 Bioanalyzer. Its CDR3 holds 15 amino acids, cysteine through phenylalanine. The read is trimmed to its CDR3 DNA, 45 bases read in frame from base 1. Unmatched junction bases come to 6, with V trimmed by 5 bases and J by 2 bases. CDR1 and CDR2 were assigned from the germline V gene as MNHNS and SASEGT.

This specimen belongs to a study of T cells in Graves' hyperthyroidism and ophthalmopathy (dated by TCRdb to 2018 to 2020). Study-wide context: Peripheral blood samples were taken at the time of initial diagnosis, prior to any treatment. To identify distinguishing TCR V-J signatures, a discovery cohort of around 100 patients was used, comprising 43 with Graves' ophthalmopathy and 57 with stable Graves' hyperthyroidism. Whether ophthalmopathy could be predicted prospectively was tested in an independent validation cohort made up of fewer than 20 hyperthyroidism patients plus 17 patients who later progressed to ophthalmopathy. The 100 discovery patients were randomly divided into training and test sets at a 7:3 ratio. In roughly six Graves' hyperthyroidism patients, the study also compared T-cell repertoires from thyroid tissue with T-cell repertoires from blood. After sampling, hyperthyroidism patients received methimazole starting at 30 mg daily, and ophthalmopathy patients received high-dose intravenous methylprednisolone. TCR Vbeta CDR3 sequencing of some 140 peripheral blood samples (under 45 ophthalmopathy, approximately 80 hyperthyroidism and roughly 17 progressor patients) is reported in the paper. The paper as a whole reports these results and caveats: Blood samples also contained most of the expanded thyroid clonotypes (frequency above 0.001), which suggests that blood repertoires may reflect thyroid immune responses. A model built on a 13 V-J signature distinguished ophthalmopathy from stable hyperthyroidism, reaching about 88% sensitivity and under 84% specificity in cross-validation and 80%/75% in testing. Sample size was not statistically predetermined, and investigators were not blinded to group allocation. During validation, the model predicted progression to ophthalmopathy a median of approximately six months ahead of onset, with approximately 71% sensitivity and 72.22% specificity.

TCR beta CDR3 regions were amplified from RNA transcripts. The first round of RT-PCR for the TCR CDR3 was performed with the HTBI primer set and the Qiagen OneStep RT-PCR kit. A second multiplex PCR round built the libraries, followed by size selection and purification. Sequencing of the libraries was done on an Illumina HiSeq2000 using paired-end 100 bp reads. The source study handled its data this way. Raw data were processed with SOAPnuke, discarding reads with adapters, uncalled bases, mean Phred below 15, or no exact constant-primer or identifier match. COPE v1.2.5 was used to merge the high-quality paired reads, and each unique nucleotide sequence was defined as a clonotype. Clonotypes were aligned to IMGT TRBV, TRBD and TRBJ reference segments using MiTCR v1.1. The analysis was restricted to V-J combinations with a frequency above 0.0001, which together covered 98% to 99.2% of the repertoires. A TCS score was defined as the ratio of F50 (clonal expansion) to E x V (chaos), with BLOSUM62-based TCRdist applied between CDR3 peptides within each V-J. Welch's t-statistics and random forest reduced 514 V-J features to roughly 13, which were used in a naive Bayes classifier (R e1071). Through fastp at Q25 and MiXCR, TCRdb rebuilt clones from the public reads, retaining in-frame beta chains. CDR3 protein duplicates are merged, each entry listing the most common genes and DNA. Clone size and V and J calls follow TCRdb, not the original study. The sample table contains about 600,000 distinct CDR3 sequences; only one count was recorded for approximately 15% of them. The leading ten clones occupy less than 9% of the sample.

The source of this sequence is a woman between 18 and 30 years old with Graves' ophthalmopathy. The chain is encoded by TRBV6-1 joined to TRBJ2-7, with 10 junctional bases fitting TRBD1. The sequencing input was blood. The nucleotides are TGTGCCAGCAGTCGTGGACAGGGGGGAGCCTACGAGCAGTACTTC. It translates to CASSRGQGGAYEQYF.